Sequencing of this TCR beta chain was carried out in a study of T and B cells in COVID-19 patients. Across the study: The recovered patients had mostly mild to moderate COVID-19 with outpatient management.

A note on this clonotype: Its antigen is undetermined.

Multiplex PCR with BIOMED2 TRB-A/B primer pools amplified TRB rearrangements. Each CDR3 protein gets one entry after TCRdb re-called the multiplex PCR reads with MiXCR. The table shows 20,000 or so distinct CDR3 sequences, with under 30% occurring only once. The CDR3 is 15 residues long. Germline V CDR1 and CDR2: SQVTM, ANQGSEA. Trimming left V 6 bases short and J 2 bases short, with 18 bases between. Broader study findings: Exclusive to the recovered cohort were 2,300 or so TCR clusters, 30 to 40 of them with low generation probability. In COVID-19 patients, T cell receptor beta variable and joining gene use was reportedly strongly skewed.

Blood genomic DNA input for TRB amplification was about 220-500 ng. J is TRBJ2-3 and V is TRBV29-1; a weak D match, TRBD2 (6 bases). This clonotype originated in a human donor who had recovered from COVID-19. The sample taken for sequencing was blood. The CDR3 loop is CSVATVAEPTDTQYF. The CDR3 bases are TGCAGCGTGGCCACGGTAGCGGAACCCACAGATACGCAGTATTTT.